A single T cell receptor beta chain is shown here with its context. This clone showed up just a few times. Which antigen it targets is not known. Nothing much larger sits one base from this clone, and base qualities are not available. The cohort comprised hundreds of healthy bone marrow donors. Cohort members were all nominally healthy when sampled, although unrecorded immune exposures were likely present. The donor was CMV seropositive and was included in the group of almost 300 seropositive cohort members. A peripheral blood sample was collected from each donor, and TCR beta sequencing was performed on peripheral blood mononuclear cells. The Qiagen DNeasy Blood Extraction Kit was used to extract genomic DNA from the blood cell samples. This entry comes from a study of cytomegalovirus exposure and HLA in healthy donors (TCRdb year 2017). For the wider study: An earlier analysis of some 550 of the donors reported approximately 270 Gb of sequence data and 117 million unique TCR beta sequences from about 200 million T cells. Every repertoire in the discovery cohort had been generated on one and the same sequencing platform. The study aimed to test whether signatures of past pathogen exposure could be identified by cataloging public T cell receptors. High-throughput TCR immunosequencing, statistical association of individual TCRs with disease status, and machine learning were combined to predict cytomegalovirus infection status. The number of typed donors differed by locus: 629-630 for A, B, C, DRB1 and DQB1; roughly 510 for DQA1; about 600 for DPA1; and 400 to 480 for DPB1. A later genetic analysis took genome-wide SNP genotypes for about 65% of the 666 donors and used that subset as a discovery cohort. An early release that covered fewer than 800 HLA-typed donors contained about 300 gigabases of sequencing data and tens of millions of unique TCR sequences. Because of strong linkage in the cohort, roughly 5 DR-DQ haplotypes were treated as single units for association and clustering. A later analysis re-analyzed previously published TCR beta repertoires from 660 or so donors and added high-resolution HLA genotyping to study TCR occurrence patterns. In addition to the first cohort of roughly 700 subjects, a separate validation cohort of 120 different subjects was used. Using immunosequencing, the study profiled T cell repertoires from 550 to 750 subjects and related those repertoires to cytomegalovirus serostatus. Alongside the repertoire data, information on donor age, sex, ethnicity and CMV serostatus was compiled. Rather than drawing on any new phenotypic data, the later analysis identified candidate immune exposures from TCR beta sequences and the way those sequences occurred across donors. An earlier analysis of roughly 580 of the donors used high-throughput TCR beta sequencing to judge whether each TCR beta V gene segment behaved as functional or pseudogenic. The genetic ancestry cluster associated with self-reported Caucasian donors included over 65% of the roughly 410 genotyped donors. Among about 360 genotyped donors of the cohort, an average of around 240,000 unique TCR beta nucleotide sequences were sequenced per donor, around 20% of them non-productive. HLA typing covered class I and class II loci at four-digit resolution.

Taken from cysteine to phenylalanine, the CDR3 has 15 residues. The sequence is cut down to CDR3 DNA, 45 bases in frame from base 1. V and J are truncated by 4 bases and 0 bases respectively, leaving an intervening sequence of 12 bases. The germline V gene specifies MGHRA as CDR1 and YSYEKL as CDR2. To prepare the library, the immunoSEQ multiplex PCR assay was applied. A mixture of 60 forward primers for TCR Vbeta segments and 13 reverse primers for TCR Jbeta segments was used in the multiplex PCR. The CDR3 region of rearranged TCR beta genes was amplified from genomic DNA with a multiplex PCR assay. The amplified TCR beta libraries were sequenced on the Illumina HiSeq System as 87-base-pair reads. The authors' analysis ran thus. In a later analysis, around 80 million unique TCR beta chains were counted across the approximately 620 repertoires, and approximately 11 million of these chains were shared by at least two donors. A nearest-neighbor algorithm error-corrected the raw reads and collapsed the reads into unique sequences, merging closely related sequences to remove PCR and sequencing errors. To assign V, D and J gene segments, CDR3 sequences were aligned to IMGT reference sequences. Each retained sequence needed at least a six-nucleotide match to both a V gene segment and a J gene segment. A rearrangement was called productive if the CDR3 had no stop codons and remained in frame with V and J, and every other rearrangement was called non-productive. Following IMGT convention, CDR3 was defined as the stretch from the second conserved V-encoded cysteine to the conserved J-encoded phenylalanine. The earlier analysis of 550 to 650 of the donors excluded any sequence lacking an unambiguous match to a single V gene segment. An earlier analysis of a few hundred of the donors called V segments functional above 56.7% productive rearrangements and segregating when the between-donor standard deviation exceeded 5%. A statistical classification framework was built to diagnose cytomegalovirus status from the catalog of TCR beta chain sequences. In a later analysis, TCR nucleotide sequences were compared against IMGT/GENE-DB human TR gene sequences so that V and J genes could be assigned. A later analysis assigned CDR3 sequences and most-parsimonious VDJ recombination scenarios with the TCRdist pipeline. A later analysis defined each TCR beta chain by its CDR3 amino acid sequence plus V-gene family, and excluded reads lacking a unique V-gene family. As a way to deal with suspected cross-contamination and a sequencing artifact, a later analysis dropped under 600 nucleotide sequences that were highly shared and had low generation probability. In a later analysis, a clonal expansion index for each public chain was calculated from normalized within-repertoire ranks of inferred template counts. Generation probabilities in a later analysis came from a VDJ recombination model fitted to out-of-frame rearrangements, and those results were checked against IGoR. Hypergeometric tests were used in a later analysis to score TCR-TCR, TCR-HLA and TCR-CMV co-occurrence, with a repertoire-size bias correction applied to the TCR pairs. A later analysis estimated false discovery rates by permuting HLA or CMV assignments 20 times. In a later analysis, co-occurring TCRs were grouped using DBSCAN, with TCRdist sequence similarity added in when clustering inside HLA-allele-positive subsets. Repertoires with fewer than 30,000 or more than 120,000 public chains were left out of co-occurrence clustering, as were about five repertoires with anomalous nucleotide sharing. TCRdb stores this immuneACCESS table with in-frame sequences only. Part of the clones is absent; in the studies checked, under half of the shortfall reflects unresolved V genes, and no reason is known for the rest. V, J and clone size derive from that table, while D and trimming were established from the DNA sequence. This sample gives about 120,000 clones in total; roughly three fifths of them show up just once. 9% to 10% of the sample is taken by the ten largest.

Overall results and qualifications from the work: HLA typing was unavailable for some donors at each locus, so association tests used only the typed subset. Only TCR beta chains were sequenced in this cohort, and the absence of alpha or paired-chain data limited detectable features. The earlier analysis of 587 of the donors excluded fewer than 20 rarely observed V segments, including chromosome 9 orphons, because counts were too low. In a later analysis, several top co-occurrence clusters were reported to appear linked to parvovirus B19, influenza, CMV and Epstein-Barr virus. In an earlier analysis of 587 of the donors, most TCR beta V segments appeared in productive rearrangements about 87% or about 30% of the time, broadly matching IMGT annotations. A further reported finding was that TCR beta sequences accurately predicted the HLA-A and HLA-B alleles for most subjects in the first cohort. Strong co-occurrence of HLA alleles, especially DR and DQ, made assigning TCR associations to individual alleles difficult. A later genetic analysis reported fewer N-insertions in productive TCRs among donors in an Asian-associated ancestry cluster than the approximately 700-donor mean. Specific HLA alleles were associated with about 17,000 TCR beta sequences at a false discovery rate of 0.05 in a later analysis. In a later genetic analysis, a missense DCLRE1C variant was associated with V-gene and J-gene trimming of TCR beta chains, and the association was replicated in an independent cohort. Immune exposure information for the cohort was limited to CMV serostatus. In vitro tests confirmed that a few of the cytomegalovirus-associated TCR beta chains recognize cytomegalovirus antigens. The presence/absence analyses assumed that sequencing depth was roughly uniform across donors, and that assumption may not be true. A later analysis found that TCR association rates varied across HLA loci, with DRB1 alleles showing the most associated TCRs and HLA-C alleles the fewest. A cluster of highly shared sequence variants was judged likely to be a technical artifact of the sequencing pipeline. A later analysis found that most CMV-associated TCR beta chains appeared HLA-restricted, with HLA associations seemingly driven largely by CMV exposure. Most TCR sequences were seen in very few donors, while some public TCRs were found in many individuals. Because the 87-base-pair reads could not distinguish some IMGT-functional V segments, including TRBV6-2 and TRBV6-3, those segments were excluded. Correlated functional status among segregating V segments might be attributable to linkage disequilibrium, but an unknown experimental factor could not be ruled out. The authors suggested that the approach could potentially be extended to other disease states and immunological phenotypes. The classifier was reported to diagnose cytomegalovirus status with high specificity and sensitivity in both the original and validation cohorts. In the study, 150 to 200 TCR beta chains were listed as associated with cytomegalovirus. A later analysis found that HLA-associated TCR beta chains were more clonally expanded and had lower generation probabilities than equally common non-associated chains.

This clonotype was sampled from a man aged 35 to 55 in good health and CMV-seropositive. This sequence uses TRBV4-1 and TRBJ1-1; no D gene is confidently identified. The sequenced material came from PBMCs. The CDR3 protein: CASSLRAGMNTEAFF. In nucleotide form, the sequence is TGCGCCAGCAGCCTGCGGGCCGGGATGAACACTGAAGCTTTCTTT.